These 29 T cell receptor beta chains were all obtained from the same sample, sequenced in a study of CD8 T cells in ankylosing spondylitis. TCRdb processed the 5' RACE reads anew with MiXCR; each CDR3 protein has one entry. The profile covers roughly 130,000 distinct CDR3 sequences, with approximately 14% appearing a single time and 2.5% to 3.5% taken by the ten largest. The sample comprised blood, either unsorted or a sorted T cell fraction (not recorded which). Every receptor here comes from a female donor with ankylosing spondylitis or in good health (not recorded which).

This clonotype occurred many times. The chain couples TRBV11-2 to TRBJ1-1, with TRBD1 identical over 8 bases. Trimming cost V 0 bases and J 8 bases; bases outside gene matches: 14. CDR1 and CDR2 from the germline V gene are SGHAT and FQNNGV. This CDR3 spans 17 amino acids. CDR3 region: CASSLDLRTGNFPEAFF. CDR3 bases: TGTGCCAGCAGCTTAGATCTGAGGACAGGGAATTTCCCCGAAGCTTTCTTT.

The V and J genes are TRBV30 and TRBJ1-2; D possibly corresponds to TRBD1 (6 bases). Germline V gene lookup returns CDR1 GTSNPN and CDR2 SVGIG (reference sequence). CDR3 length: 14 amino acids. V shed 3 bases and J shed 3 bases, with 14 bases lying between them. CDR3 sequence reads: CAWRAPGAHYGYTF. The CDR3, as DNA: TGTGCCTGGAGGGCCCCGGGGGCCCACTATGGCTACACCTTC.

A note on this clonotype: This may be a read error, as it is one base from a much larger clone. The J gene is TRBJ2-3, the V gene TRBV2; D is unresolved. V lost 10 bases to trimming and J lost 2 bases, with 16 bases between them. The germline CDR1 and CDR2 sequences are SNHLY and FYNNEI. The length of the CDR3 is 14 residues. CDR3 nucleotides: TGTGCCATCATGGACCGGATAACCACAGATACGCAGTATTTT. This translates into CAIMDRITTDTQYF.

Only a few counts were recorded for this clonotype. This chain links TRBV3-1 with TRBJ1-2; TRBD1 matches at 10 bases. This CDR3 spans 16 amino acids. Trimming removed 3 bases from V and 2 bases from J; junction bases left unmatched: 6. The germline V gene has CDR1 LGHDT and CDR2 YNNKEL (reference sequence). The CDR3 bases are TGTGCCAGCAGCCAGCCGTCGGGACAGGGGAACTATGGCTACACCTTC. Translated: CASSQPSGQGNYGYTF.

This clonotype was detected a few times. CDR3 DNA sequence: TGCAGTGCTAGACCTAGCGGGGGAAAGCAGTTCTTC. Amino acids: CSARPSGGKQFF. The gene calls are TRBV20-1 and TRBJ2-1; 10 positions match TRBD2. V was pared by 2 bases and J by 11 bases, with 3 bases of the junction left unmatched. The CDR3 spans 12 residues. Germline V lookup: CDR1 DFQATT, CDR2 SNEGSKA (reference sequence).

The chain carries TRBV12-3 or TRBV12-4 and TRBJ2-7, with 8 bases fitting TRBD2. This CDR3 is built from 15 residues. The V gene end was trimmed by 3 bases and the J gene end by 3 bases; junction bases not matched to a gene: 7. The CDR3 here is CASSLGGGNYYEQYF. CDR3 nucleotides: TGTGCCAGCAGTTTGGGCGGGGGGAATTACTACGAGCAGTACTTC.

This chain joins TRBV27 and TRBJ2-1; 9 bases agree with TRBD2. V gave up 2 bases and J gave up 10 bases; unmatched junction bases: 12. Germline CDR1 and CDR2: MNHEY and SMNVEV (reference sequence). The CDR3 spans 16 residues. The DNA for the CDR3 is TGTGCCAGCAGTTTAGTTGCGGGAGGGTCGAGGGGAGAGCAGTTCTTC. Encoded protein: CASSLVAGGSRGEQFF.

This clonotype came up many times. This rearrangement joins TRBV20-1 to TRBJ2-1, with 12 bases that match TRBD2. CDR1 is DFQATT and CDR2 is SNEGSKA in the germline V gene (reference sequence). Trimming cost V 5 bases and J 0 bases; bases outside gene matches: 11. The CDR3 contains 18 residues. The CDR3 DNA reads as TGCAGTGCTCTCACCGGGACTAGCGGGCCTTCCTCCTACAATGAGCAGTTCTTC. Protein: CSALTGTSGPSSYNEQFF.

The sample holds many counts of this clonotype. This sequence joins TRBV12-3 or TRBV12-4 and TRBJ1-5; no clear D. V was clipped by 6 bases and J by 1 base, with 10 bases between them. This CDR3 contains 14 residues. CDR3 bases: TGTGCCAGCAGCTTACACCCAAGCAATCAGCCCCAGCATTTT. Amino acids: CASSLHPSNQPQHF.

The rearrangement uses TRBV5-6 and TRBJ1-5; no definite D call. Germline loops: CDR1 SGHDT, CDR2 YYEEEE. The ends were cut back, 1 base at V and 3 bases at J, with 14 bases in the middle. The CDR3 covers 16 residues. The CDR3, as DNA: TGTGCCAGCAGCTTGAGGTCGGGCATGAACAATCAGCCCCAGCATTTT. This translates into CASSLRSGMNNQPQHF.

This clonotype has only a few counts. This chain links TRBV11-2 with TRBJ2-1, with 11 bases matching TRBD2. This CDR3 region has 15 residues. The J segment lost 4 bases and the V segment lost 6 bases, leaving 5 bases of the junction unmatched. CDR1 and CDR2 (germline): SGHAT, FQNNGV. The chain's CDR3 is CASRTTSGVYNEQFF. As DNA, the CDR3 is TGTGCCAGCAGAACGACTAGCGGGGTTTACAATGAGCAGTTCTTC.

This clonotype has more than one count but fewer than ten. The rearrangement links TRBV6-1 to TRBJ2-4, with TRBD1 identical over 11 bases. The germline V gene has CDR1 MNHNS and CDR2 SASEGT. The CDR3 has 17 amino acids. V lost 3 bases, J lost 8 bases, and 12 bases stayed unmatched. The CDR3 DNA follows: TGTGCCAGCAGTGACCGGGACAGGGGGTTTCGAAAAGACATTCAGTACTTC. This translates into CASSDRDRGFRKDIQYF.

Many counts were recorded for this clonotype. The chain carries TRBV15 and TRBJ2-1; D is possibly TRBD2 (5 bases). CDR1 is LNHNV, CDR2 YYDKDF, per germline (reference sequence). The CDR3 sequence is 15 residues long. V was cut by 0 bases and J by 8 bases, with 14 bases left in between. In DNA form, the CDR3 reads TGTGCCACCAGCAGAGACGGACTGCTCTCCGATGAGCAGTTCTTC. It is translated as CATSRDGLLSDEQFF. The full variable domain, completed using reference TRBV15 and TRBJ2-1, is DAMVIQNPRYQVTQFGKPVTLSCSQTLNHNVMYWYQQKSSQAPKLLFHYYDKDFNNEADTPDNFQSRRPNTSFCFLDIRSPGLGDTAMYLCATSRDGLLSDEQFFGPGTRLTVL.

This clonotype has only a few counts. The chain links TRBV10-3 to TRBJ2-7, with D maybe TRBD1 (6 bases). Trimming took 6 bases from V and 7 from J, leaving 16 bases between them. Germline V CDR1 and CDR2: ENHRY, SYGVKD. The CDR3 extends over 13 amino acids. The CDR3 loop is CAISRQVLGEQYF. CDR3 DNA: TGTGCCATCAGCCGACAGGTGCTGGGGGAGCAGTACTTC.

In its sample, this clonotype was seen a few times. The chain is built from TRBV5-1 and TRBJ2-2, with 10 bases that match TRBD1. The CDR3 totals 17 residues. CDR1 and CDR2 from the germline V gene are SGHRS and YFSETQ. V dropped 1 base and J dropped 0; count of bases not matched to a gene: 3. The CDR3 is CASSLRDRGSNTGELFF. The CDR3 nucleotides read TGCGCCAGCAGCTTGCGGGACAGGGGATCGAACACCGGGGAGCTGTTTTTT. Based on the CDR3 plus reference TRBV5-1 and TRBJ2-2, the full variable domain is KAGVTQTPRYLIKTRGQQVTLSCSPISGHRSVSWYQQTPGQGLQFLFEYFSETQRNKGNFPGRFSGRQFSNSRSEMNVSTLELGDSALYLCASSLRDRGSNTGELFFGEGSRLTVL.

This clonotype turned up a few times. This rearrangement joins TRBV4-1 to TRBJ2-5; TRBD2 matches 10 bases. The V gene end was trimmed by 1 base and the J gene end by 5 bases; junction bases not matched to a gene: 4. Germline-derived CDR1 and CDR2 are MGHRA and YSYEKL. This CDR3 has 15 residues. Written as DNA, the CDR3 is TGCGCCAGCAGCCAAGCTCCACTAGCGGGGGAGACCCAGTACTTC. It is translated as CASSQAPLAGETQYF.

This clonotype was recorded once. Given a much more abundant clone one base away, this may be a read error. The CDR3 does not end in the conserved phenylalanine or tryptophan, so this is likely a read error. This rearrangement joins TRBV7-3 to TRBJ1-2; possible D gene TRBD1, 5 bases. The CDR3 runs 15 residues. Trimming shortened V by 5 bases and J by 8 bases, and 21 bases separated the two germline ends. Germline V gene lookup returns CDR1 SGHTA and CDR2 FQGTGA. The DNA for the CDR3 is TGTGCCAGCAGCCGCGACGAAGCGGGGGGGGAAGGCTACACCTGC. Its protein product is CASSRDEAGGEGYTC.

This clonotype was observed a few times. The rearrangement joins TRBV12-3 or TRBV12-4 to TRBJ2-2, with 10 nucleotides matching TRBD2. The CDR3 sequence is 15 residues long. The ends lost 6 bases at V and 7 bases at J; junction bases unmatched: 8. The CDR3, as DNA: TGTGCCAGCAGCAAAGAGCGGGGGGGCCACGGGGAGCTGTTTTTT. It yields the protein CASSKERGGHGELFF.

In this sample, this clonotype turned up a few times. The rearrangement uses TRBV12-3 or TRBV12-4 and TRBJ2-5; the D gene is possibly TRBD1 (6 bases). V was clipped by 7 bases and J by 5 bases, with 17 bases between them. The CDR3 totals 14 residues. CDR3 region: CASKTGLSAETQYF. Written as DNA, the CDR3 is TGTGCCAGCAAAACAGGGTTATCTGCGGAGACCCAGTACTTC.

The CDR3 DNA sequence: TGTGCCAGCAGGCACACCGGGGGGAATCAGCCCCAGCATTTT. It encodes CASRHTGGNQPQHF. The V and J genes are TRBV6-1 and TRBJ1-5, with D possibly being TRBD1 (5 bases). The CDR3 is made up of 14 amino acids. Per germline, CDR1 MNHNS and CDR2 SASEGT. The germline V and J ends were trimmed by 6 bases and 4 bases, with 13 bases remaining between them.

In the case of this clonotype: This may be a read error: a much more frequent sequence differs by one nucleotide. The CDR3 here is CASREREVCNEQFF. The DNA of the CDR3 is TGTGCCAGCAGGGAGCGGGAGGTCTGCAATGAGCAGTTCTTC. The chain links TRBV6-1 to TRBJ2-1, with 9 positions matching TRBD2. The CDR3 runs to 14 residues. V was clipped by 6 bases and J by 6 bases; unmatched bases: 6. From germline, CDR1 is MNHNS and CDR2 SASEGT.

This clonotype has ten or more counts. This chain uses TRBV10-3 with TRBJ2-1, with TRBD1 as a possible D gene (5 bases). With 11 bases removed from V and 4 bases from J, the gap between germline ends came to 15 bases. CDR1 and CDR2 from the germline V gene are ENHRY and SYGVKD. CDR3 length: 13 residues. The CDR3 here is CACGTTGYNEQFF. The CDR3 DNA sequence: TGTGCCTGTGGTACTACAGGTTACAATGAGCAGTTCTTC.

The chain combines TRBV12-3 or TRBV12-4 with TRBJ2-2; 7 nucleotides align to TRBD2. The CDR3 runs to 14 residues. V gave up 8 bases and J gave up 6 bases; unmatched junction bases: 9. CDR3 protein: CASAARGLAGELFF. Here the CDR3 DNA reads TGTGCCAGCGCCGCGCGGGGGTTGGCCGGGGAGCTGTTTTTT.

The genes are TRBV20-1 and TRBJ1-1; 7 bases line up with TRBD1. Looked up from germline, CDR1 is DFQATT and CDR2 is SNEGSKA (reference sequence). With V trimmed by 5 bases and J by 5 bases, 5 bases remained unmatched. This CDR3 spans 12 amino acids. This CDR3 reads CSASTGRTEAFF. CDR3 sequence (DNA): TGCAGTGCTTCGACAGGGAGGACTGAAGCTTTCTTT.

This sequence joins TRBV6-1 and TRBJ1-3, with 8 bases identical to TRBD1. V was clipped by 6 bases and J by 2 bases; unmatched bases: 6. There are 15 residues in the CDR3. Germline-derived CDR1 and CDR2 are MNHNS and SASEGT. In nucleotides, the CDR3 is TGTGCCAGCAGGCCGCTGGACAGGGCTGGAAACACCATATATTTT. This encodes CASRPLDRAGNTIYF.

The chain links TRBV7-8 to TRBJ1-1, with a tentative D call TRBD1 (6 bases). V lost 4 bases to trimming and J lost 4 bases, with 10 bases between them. This CDR3 spans 13 amino acids. Germline V CDR1 and CDR2: SGHVS, FQNEAQ. CDR3 sequence reads: CASSYRVSTEAFF. The CDR3 nucleotides read TGTGCCAGCAGCTACAGGGTTAGCACTGAAGCTTTCTTT.

The chain couples TRBV20-1 to TRBJ1-1; D unresolved. Germline V gene lookup returns CDR1 DFQATT and CDR2 SNEGSKA (reference sequence). CDR3 size: 13 residues. The germline V and J ends were trimmed by 0 bases and 1 base, with 6 bases remaining between them. The CDR3 nucleotides read TGCAGTGCTAGAGACACCGCGAACACTGAAGCTTTCTTT. Residues: CSARDTANTEAFF.

Ten or more counts support this clonotype. The V call is TRBV5-5, the J call TRBJ1-2; 8 bases fit TRBD1. The length of the CDR3 is 12 residues. Per germline, CDR1 SGHKS and CDR2 YYEKEE (reference sequence). The V gene end was trimmed by 4 bases and the J gene end by 12 bases; junction bases not matched to a gene: 8. The DNA of the CDR3 is TGTGCCAGCAGCCTGGACAGGGAAGTCGACACCTTC. Encoded protein: CASSLDREVDTF.

The chain uses TRBV25-1 and TRBJ1-1; possibly TRBD1 for D (6 bases). The CDR3 covers 15 residues. Between the trimmed V and J ends, which lost 1 base and 4 bases, there was a span of 13 bases. The germline CDR1 and CDR2 sequences are MGHDK and SYGVNS. This CDR3 is CASSEFRGGFTEAFF. The DNA of the CDR3 is TGTGCCAGCAGTGAATTCAGGGGAGGTTTCACTGAAGCTTTCTTT. The variable domain in full, with the rest retrieved from reference TRBV25-1 and TRBJ1-1, is EADIYQTPRYLVIGTGKKITLECSQTMGHDKMYWYQQDPGMELHLIHYSYGVNSTEKGDLSSESTVSRIRTEHFPLTLESARPSHTSQYLCASSEFRGGFTEAFFGQGTRLTVV.